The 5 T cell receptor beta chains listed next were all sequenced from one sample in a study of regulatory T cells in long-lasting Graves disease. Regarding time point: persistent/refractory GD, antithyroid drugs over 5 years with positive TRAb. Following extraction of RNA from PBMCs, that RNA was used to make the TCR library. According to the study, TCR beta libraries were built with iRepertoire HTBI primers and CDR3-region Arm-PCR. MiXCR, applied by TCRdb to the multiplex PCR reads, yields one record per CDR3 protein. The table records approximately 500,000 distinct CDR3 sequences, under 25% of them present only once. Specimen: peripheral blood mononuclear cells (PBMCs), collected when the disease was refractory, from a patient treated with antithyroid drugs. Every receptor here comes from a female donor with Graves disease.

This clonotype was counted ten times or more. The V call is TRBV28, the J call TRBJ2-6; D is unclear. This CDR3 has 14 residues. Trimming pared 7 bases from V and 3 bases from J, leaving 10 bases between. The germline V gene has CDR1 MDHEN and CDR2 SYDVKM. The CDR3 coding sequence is TGTGCCAGCACCATGAGTCTTGGGGCCAACGTCCTGACTTTC. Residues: CASTMSLGANVLTF.

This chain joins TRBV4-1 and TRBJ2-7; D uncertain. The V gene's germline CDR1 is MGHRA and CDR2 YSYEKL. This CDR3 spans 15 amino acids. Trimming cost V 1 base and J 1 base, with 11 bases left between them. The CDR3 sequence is CASSQAWGTSYEQYF. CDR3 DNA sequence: TGCGCCAGCAGCCAAGCATGGGGTACGTCCTACGAGCAGTACTTC.

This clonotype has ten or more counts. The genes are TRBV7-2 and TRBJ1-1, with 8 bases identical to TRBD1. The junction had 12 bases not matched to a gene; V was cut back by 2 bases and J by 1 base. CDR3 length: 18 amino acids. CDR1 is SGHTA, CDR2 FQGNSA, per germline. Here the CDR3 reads CASSLFIGQGGTNTEAFF. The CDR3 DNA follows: TGTGCCAGCAGCTTATTCATCGGACAGGGAGGGACGAACACTGAAGCTTTCTTT.

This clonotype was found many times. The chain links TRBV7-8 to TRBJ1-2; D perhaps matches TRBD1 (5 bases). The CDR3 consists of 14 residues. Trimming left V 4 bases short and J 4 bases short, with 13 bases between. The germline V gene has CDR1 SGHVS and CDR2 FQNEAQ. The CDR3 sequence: CASSSGHYIYGYTF. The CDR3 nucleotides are TGTGCCAGCAGCTCCGGACATTACATCTATGGCTACACCTTC.

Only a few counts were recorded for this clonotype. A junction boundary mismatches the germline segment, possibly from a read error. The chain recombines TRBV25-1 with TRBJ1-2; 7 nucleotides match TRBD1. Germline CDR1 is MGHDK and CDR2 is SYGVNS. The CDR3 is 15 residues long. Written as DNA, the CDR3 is TGTGCCAGCAGCCCCTGGGACAGACCTGGGTATGGCTATACCTTC. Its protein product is CASSPWDRPGYGYTF.